These 17 T cell receptor beta chains originate from one sample sequenced in a study of T cell repertoires in cytomegalovirus infection. TCRdb reprocessed the reads with MiXCR, giving one entry per CDR3 protein. The sample carries about 470,000 distinct CDR3 sequences, roughly 46% recorded once. Antigens of these TCRs are unknown. The material sequenced was cultured PBMCs, taken from culture after CMV antigen stimulation. These receptors were obtained from a human donor in good health (CMV status not recorded). Some clones in this sample may be carry-over from other donors' samples.

The chain recombines TRBV7-6 with TRBJ2-6; D is undetermined. V was cut by 1 base and J by 3 bases, with 10 bases left in between. This CDR3 has 16 residues. Germline lookup yields CDR1 SGHVS and CDR2 FNYEAQ. The CDR3 region is CASSLDAANGANVLTF. The CDR3 region has the DNA TGTGCCAGCAGCTTAGACGCGGCTAATGGGGCCAACGTCCTGACTTTC.

This clonotype was counted only a few times. The gene calls are TRBV7-6 and TRBJ2-1; 7 positions match TRBD1. CDR1 and CDR2 (germline): SGHVS, FNYEAQ. V was clipped by 1 base and J by 0 bases; unmatched bases: 12. The CDR3 is 19 amino acids. CDR3: CASSLVKDRLSRSYNEQFF. DNA for the CDR3: TGTGCCAGCAGCTTAGTAAAGGACAGGCTCTCGCGCTCCTACAATGAGCAGTTCTTC.

This chain joins TRBV4-3 and TRBJ1-1; the D is unclear. Germline CDR1 reads LGHNA; CDR2 reads YSLEER. Trimming removed 5 bases at V and 0 bases at J, with 7 bases between. This CDR3 has 13 amino acids. This CDR3 reads CASSGRMNTEAFF. In nucleotides, the CDR3 is TGCGCCAGCAGCGGCCGGATGAACACTGAAGCTTTCTTT.

This clonotype was observed a handful of times. The V call is TRBV7-8, the J call TRBJ1-2; D remains ambiguous. In germline, CDR1 is SGHVS, CDR2 FQNEAQ. This CDR3 is built from 12 residues. V was trimmed by 10 bases and J by 8 bases, leaving 17 bases between them. CDR3: CATQRRIGGYTF. The CDR3 bases are TGTGCCACCCAGCGTCGGATTGGCGGCTACACCTTC. Together with reference TRBV7-8 and TRBJ1-2, the CDR3 gives the full variable domain: GAGVSQSPRYKVAKRGQDVALRCDPISGHVSLFWYQQALGQGPEFLTYFQNEAQLDKSGLPSDRFFAERPEGSVSTLKIQRTQQEDSAVYLCATQRRIGGYTFGSGTRLTVV.

The chain employs TRBV12-3 or TRBV12-4 and TRBJ2-4; either TRBD1 or TRBD2 may supply D (5 bases each). The CDR3 is 14 amino acids. The V end was cut by 5 bases, the J end by 8 bases, with 16 bases between. The CDR3 loop is CASSPGTLGDIQYF. CDR3 sequence (DNA): TGTGCCAGCAGTCCCGGGACCCTTGGCGACATTCAGTACTTC.

The gene calls are TRBV20-1 and TRBJ2-2, with D perhaps matching TRBD2 (5 bases). CDR3 length equals 15 residues. With 3 bases removed from V and 5 bases from J, the gap between germline ends came to 16 bases. Germline V gene sequence: CDR1 DFQATT, CDR2 SNEGSKA (reference sequence). The CDR3 loop reads CSARRPTGLTGELFF. In nucleotides, the CDR3 is TGCAGTGCTAGGCGACCCACGGGGTTAACCGGGGAGCTGTTTTTT.

J is TRBJ2-7 and V is TRBV15; no definite D call. This CDR3 is 13 amino acids long. Trimming left V 2 bases short and J 5 bases short, with 10 bases between. Looked up from germline, CDR1 is LNHNV and CDR2 is YYDKDF (reference sequence). The CDR3 DNA reads TGTGCCACCAGCAGACCCCCCGTCCACGAGCAGTACTTC. It codes for CATSRPPVHEQYF.

This clonotype was counted between two and nine times. The rearrangement joins TRBV6-4 to TRBJ1-2; D gene unclear. This CDR3 comprises 12 residues. V was clipped by 6 bases and J by 9 bases, with 14 bases between them. Germline CDR1 reads MRHNA; CDR2 reads SNTAGT. The CDR3 sequence: CASRRHGICYTF. For the CDR3, the DNA is TGTGCCAGCAGGAGACATGGAATATGCTACACCTTC.

The chain uses TRBV27 and TRBJ2-5, with no clear D. Germline V gives CDR1 MNHEY, CDR2 SMNVEV (reference sequence). V was trimmed by 3 bases and J by 0 bases, leaving 8 bases between them. The CDR3 loop spans 14 amino acids. CDR3 DNA: TGTGCCAGCAGTTTTAACGGGTACCAAGAGACCCAGTACTTC. Protein: CASSFNGYQETQYF.

This chain connects TRBV19 to TRBJ2-1, with 12 bases that match TRBD2. J lost 7 bases, V lost 7 bases, and 8 bases had no gene match. Germline V gene data show CDR1 as LNHDA and CDR2 as SQIVND (reference sequence). The CDR3 contains 15 residues. The CDR3 loop reads CASNLAGGPGNEQFF. The CDR3 DNA follows: TGTGCCAGTAACCTAGCGGGGGGGCCTGGAAATGAGCAGTTCTTC.

This CDR3 is CASSENRGTEKLFF. As DNA, the CDR3 is TGTGCCAGCAGTGAAAACAGGGGAACTGAAAAACTGTTTTTT. The chain recombines TRBV2 with TRBJ1-4, with TRBD1 matching 7 bases. V gave up 2 bases and J gave up 7 bases; unmatched junction bases: 4. This CDR3 spans 14 amino acids. CDR1 SNHLY and CDR2 FYNNEI come from the germline V gene.

The chain combines TRBV7-6 with TRBJ1-1, with D possibly TRBD1 on 5 matching bases. CDR3 length: 15 amino acids. Trimming cost V 2 bases and J 1 base, with 11 bases left between them. CDR1 SGHVS and CDR2 FNYEAQ come from the germline V gene. CDR3 sequence (DNA): TGTGCCAGCAGCTTACCGGGACGGGGGAACACTGAAGCTTTCTTT. Protein: CASSLPGRGNTEAFF.

CDR3 coding DNA: TGTGCCAGCAGCGGGCGGGGAACGAAATACACAGATACGCAGTATTTT. As protein: CASSGRGTKYTDTQYF. The chain uses TRBV7-9 and TRBJ2-3, with D perhaps TRBD2 (6 bases). The V gene's germline CDR1 is SEHNR and CDR2 FQNEAQ (reference sequence). The CDR3 is 16 residues long. Trimming took off 5 bases at V and 2 bases at J, with 17 bases between the two ends.

The chain links TRBV12-3 or TRBV12-4 to TRBJ1-2, with D maybe TRBD1 (6 bases). The CDR3 has 13 amino acids. The V gene lost 6 bases and the J gene lost 3 bases, with 11 bases spanning the gap. The CDR3 region is CASRKNRDYGYTF. The CDR3 nucleotides are TGTGCCAGCAGGAAAAACAGGGACTATGGCTACACCTTC.

This clonotype is a singleton in its sample. The V call is TRBV6-2 or TRBV6-3, the J call TRBJ2-1, with TRBD2 identical over 11 bases. The germline CDR1 and CDR2 sequences are MNHEY and SVGEGT. J lost 9 bases, V lost 9 bases, and 10 bases had no gene match. The CDR3 covers 14 residues. The CDR3 DNA is TGTGCCAGTAGACTAGCGGGACCCTTCGGTGAGCAGTTCTTC. This sequence encodes CASRLAGPFGEQFF.

As to this clonotype: Possible read error: a much larger clone is one base away. The chain uses TRBV11-1 and TRBJ2-5; D uncertain. Germline V gives CDR1 SGHAT, CDR2 FQDESV (reference sequence). Trimming shortened V by 5 bases and J by 5 bases, and 12 bases separated the two germline ends. The CDR3 covers 13 residues. This CDR3 is CASSPGSRETQYF. The CDR3 DNA sequence: TGTGCCAGCAGCCCTGGGTCCCGGGAGACCCAGTACTTC. The full variable domain, its missing parts supplied by reference TRBV11-1 and TRBJ2-5, is EAEVAQSPRYKITEKSQAVAFWCDPISGHATLYWYRQILGQGPELLVQFQDESVVDDSQLPKDRFSAERLKGVDSTLKIQPAELGDSAMYLCASSPGSRETQYFGPGTRLLVL.

This clonotype was counted only a few times. The rearrangement links TRBV7-2 to TRBJ1-4; 7 positions agree with TRBD1. CDR1 and CDR2 (germline): SGHTA, FQGNSA. The CDR3 runs 14 residues. Trimming took 2 bases from V and 6 from J; bases not matched to a gene: 3. This CDR3 is CASSLSGTDEKLFF. As DNA, the CDR3 is TGTGCCAGCAGCTTATCCGGGACAGATGAAAAACTGTTTTTT.